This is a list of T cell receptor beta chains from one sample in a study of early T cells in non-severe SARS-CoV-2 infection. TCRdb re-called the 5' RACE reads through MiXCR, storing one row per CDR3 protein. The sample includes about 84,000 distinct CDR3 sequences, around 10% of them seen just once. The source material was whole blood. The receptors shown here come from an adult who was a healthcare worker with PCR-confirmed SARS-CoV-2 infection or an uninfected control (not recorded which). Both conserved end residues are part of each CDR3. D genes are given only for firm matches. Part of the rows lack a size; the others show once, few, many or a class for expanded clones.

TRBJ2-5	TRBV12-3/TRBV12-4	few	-	CASTTASEETQYF	TGTGCCAGCACCACGGCGAGCGAAGAGACCCAGTACTTC
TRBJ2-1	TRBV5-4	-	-	CVSSWTRTGDEQFF	TGTGTCAGCAGCTGGACCCGCACTGGGGATGAGCAGTTCTTC
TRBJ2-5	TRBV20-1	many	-	CSAYYRDTLQETQYF	TGCAGTGCCTATTACCGGGACACCCTCCAAGAGACCCAGTACTTC
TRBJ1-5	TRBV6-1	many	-	CASRTVSNQPQHF	TGTGCCAGCCGGACAGTTAGCAATCAGCCCCAGCATTTT
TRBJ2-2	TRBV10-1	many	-	CASSESRWYGELFF	TGCGCCAGCAGTGAGTCCCGGTGGTACGGGGAGCTGTTTTTT
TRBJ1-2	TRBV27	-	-	CASSLWAGYGYTF	TGTGCCAGCAGTTTATGGGCGGGTTATGGCTACACCTTC
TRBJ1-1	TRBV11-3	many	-	CASSLKGTEAFF	TGTGCCAGCAGCTTAAAGGGCACTGAAGCTTTCTTT
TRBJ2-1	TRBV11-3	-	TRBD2	CASSLAGTTTYEQFF	TGTGCCAGCAGCTTAGCCGGGACTACCACATATGAGCAGTTCTTC
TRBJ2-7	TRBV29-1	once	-	CSVALVRASYEQYF	TGCAGCGTTGCATTGGTCAGGGCATCCTACGAGCAGTACTTC
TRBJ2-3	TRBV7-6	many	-	CASSLVPSGATTDTQYF	TGTGCCAGCAGCTTAGTCCCCAGCGGCGCAACCACAGATACGCAGTATTTT
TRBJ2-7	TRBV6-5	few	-	CASSPTVVYEQYF	TGTGCCAGCAGTCCGACAGTAGTCTACGAGCAGTACTTC
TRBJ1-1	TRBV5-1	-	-	CASSLFTGKAFF	TGCGCCAGCAGCCTCTTCACAGGTAAAGCTTTCTTT
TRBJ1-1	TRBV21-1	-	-	CVEPGLRNTEAFF	TGTGTCGAACCGGGACTGAGGAACACTGAAGCTTTCTTT
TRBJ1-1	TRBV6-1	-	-	CASSEAPVFSFF	TGTGCCAGCAGTGAAGCCCCTGTTTTCTCTTTCTTT
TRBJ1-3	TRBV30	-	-	CAWSGSGLLGNTIYF	TGTGCCTGGAGTGGAAGCGGACTCTTGGGAAACACCATATATTTT
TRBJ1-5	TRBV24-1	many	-	CATSAGRQTNSNQPQHF	TGTGCCACCAGTGCCGGGCGCCAGACCAATAGCAATCAGCCCCAGCATTTT
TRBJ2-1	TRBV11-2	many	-	CASSLDTFSYNEQFF	TGTGCCAGCAGCTTAGACACCTTCTCCTACAATGAGCAGTTCTTC
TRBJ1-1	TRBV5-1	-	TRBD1	CASSPMYRGSNTEAFF	TGCGCCAGCAGCCCAATGTACAGGGGTTCCAACACTGAAGCTTTCTTT
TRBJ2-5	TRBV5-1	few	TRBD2	CASSFGTSGRDRETQYF	TGCGCCAGCAGCTTTGGGACTAGCGGGAGGGATCGGGAGACCCAGTACTTC
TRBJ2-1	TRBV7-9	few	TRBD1	CASSATGGAYNEQFF	TGTGCCAGCAGCGCGACAGGGGGCGCTTACAATGAGCAGTTCTTC
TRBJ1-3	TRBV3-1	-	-	CASSPLGVSGNTIYF	TGTGCCAGCAGCCCCCTAGGGGTCTCTGGAAACACCATATATTTT
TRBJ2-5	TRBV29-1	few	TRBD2	CSVSGSLETQYF	TGCAGCGTTAGCGGGAGTTTAGAGACCCAGTACTTC
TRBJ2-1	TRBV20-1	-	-	CSVVSSYNEQFF	TGCAGTGTAGTGAGCTCCTACAATGAGCAGTTCTTC
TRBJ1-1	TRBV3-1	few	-	CASSQGAAGLEAFF	TGTGCCAGCAGCCAAGGGGCAGCTGGACTTGAAGCTTTCTTT
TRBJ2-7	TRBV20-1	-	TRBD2	CSARNLAGALQYEQYF	TGCAGTGCTAGGAACCTAGCGGGGGCCCTGCAGTACGAGCAGTACTTC
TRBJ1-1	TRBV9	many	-	CASSVGPGVSSEAFF	TGTGCCAGCAGCGTGGGGCCAGGGGTGAGTTCTGAAGCTTTCTTT
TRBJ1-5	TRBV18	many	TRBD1	CASSTTGGTGNQPQHF	TGTGCCAGCTCCACCACAGGGGGGACGGGCAATCAGCCCCAGCATTTT
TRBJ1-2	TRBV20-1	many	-	CSAFQLGGGDYGYTF	TGCAGTGCTTTCCAGTTAGGGGGAGGAGACTATGGCTACACCTTC
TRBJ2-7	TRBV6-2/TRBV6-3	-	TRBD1	CASSYGQGAYEQYF	TGTGCCAGCAGCTATGGACAGGGAGCCTACGAGCAGTACTTC
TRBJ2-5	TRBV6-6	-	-	CASSSTGETQYF	TGTGCCAGCAGTTCCACGGGGGAGACCCAGTACTTC
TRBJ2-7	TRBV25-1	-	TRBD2	CASSEGLAPYHF	TGTGCCAGCAGTGAGGGACTAGCGCCCTACCACTTC
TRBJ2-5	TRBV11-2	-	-	CASSLEASGTQYF	TGTGCCAGCAGCTTAGAGGCGTCAGGGACCCAGTACTTC
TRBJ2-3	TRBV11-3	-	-	CASSHPDWLSTDTQYF	TGTGCCAGCAGCCATCCGGACTGGTTAAGCACAGATACGCAGTATTTT
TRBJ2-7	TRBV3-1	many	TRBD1	CASSNRTGGIYEQYF	TGTGCCAGCAGCAACCGGACAGGTGGGATCTACGAGCAGTACTTC
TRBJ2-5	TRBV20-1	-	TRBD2	CSASGELAGVYDNQETQYF	TGCAGTGCTAGCGGGGAACTAGCGGGGGTTTACGACAACCAAGAGACCCAGTACTTC
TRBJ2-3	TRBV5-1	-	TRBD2	CASSLPSGRATDTQYF	TGCGCCAGCAGCTTGCCTAGCGGGAGGGCCACGGATACGCAGTATTTT
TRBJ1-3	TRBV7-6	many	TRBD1	CASSGRDRGPSGNTIYF	TGTGCCAGCAGCGGGCGAGACAGGGGCCCCTCTGGAAACACCATATATTTT
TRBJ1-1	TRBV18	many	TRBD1	CASSPRGENTEAFF	TGTGCCAGCTCACCCAGGGGGGAGAACACTGAAGCTTTCTTT
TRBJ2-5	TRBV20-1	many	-	CSASQPGGSQETQYF	TGCAGTGCTAGCCAGCCAGGAGGCTCCCAAGAGACCCAGTACTTC
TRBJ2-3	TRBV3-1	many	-	CASSPTTDTQYF	TGTGCCAGCAGCCCGACTACAGATACGCAGTATTTT
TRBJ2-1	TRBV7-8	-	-	CASSLILREGQFF	TGTGCCAGCAGCTTAATCCTCCGCGAAGGGCAGTTCTTC
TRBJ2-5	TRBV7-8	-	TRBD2	CATVVAGGPQETQYF	TGTGCCACCGTAGTTGCGGGAGGGCCCCAAGAGACCCAGTACTTC
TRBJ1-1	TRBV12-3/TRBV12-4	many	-	CASSLRGTGLHTEAFF	TGTGCCAGCAGTTTAAGGGGGACGGGGTTACACACTGAAGCTTTCTTT
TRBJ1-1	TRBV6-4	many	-	CASSVSQQTEAFF	TGTGCCAGCAGTGTCTCACAACAGACTGAAGCTTTCTTT
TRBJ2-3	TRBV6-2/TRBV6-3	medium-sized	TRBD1	CAIGTGGLTDTQYF	TGTGCCATCGGGACAGGGGGACTCACAGATACGCAGTATTTT
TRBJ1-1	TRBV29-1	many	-	CSVEGVNTEAFF	TGCAGCGTTGAAGGGGTGAACACTGAAGCTTTCTTT
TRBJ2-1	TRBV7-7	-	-	CASSSVPFSYNEQFF	TGTGCTAGCAGCTCAGTCCCGTTCTCCTACAATGAGCAGTTCTTC
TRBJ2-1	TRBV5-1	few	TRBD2	CASSTRLAGSSYNEQFF	TGCGCCAGCAGCACCAGACTAGCGGGTAGCTCCTACAATGAGCAGTTCTTC
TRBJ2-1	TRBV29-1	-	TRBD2	CSVETSYEQFF	TGCAGCGTTGAGACTAGCTATGAGCAGTTCTTC
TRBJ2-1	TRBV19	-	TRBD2	CASSSSWRGGSYNEQFF	TGTGCCAGTAGCTCCAGTTGGCGGGGGGGCTCCTACAATGAGCAGTTCTTC